What follows are 27 T cell receptor beta chains derived from one specimen sequenced in a study of T cells in Graves' hyperthyroidism and ophthalmopathy. Template material for amplifying TCR beta CDR3 regions consisted of RNA transcripts. The TCR CDR3 first-round RT-PCR relied on the HTBI primer set. TCRdb re-called the multiplex PCR reads through MiXCR, storing one row per CDR3 protein. The data hold some 500,000 distinct CDR3 sequences, with roughly an eighth observed a single time. Sequences were obtained from blood. The receptors stem from a woman aged 18-35 years with Graves' hyperthyroidism.

This clonotype was observed at least ten times. This sequence joins TRBV12-3 or TRBV12-4 and TRBJ2-3, with TRBD2 identical over 8 bases. V lost 5 bases to trimming and J lost 4 bases; unmatched junction nucleotides: 8. The CDR3 sequence is 15 residues long. The CDR3 nucleotides are TGTGCCAGCAGTCCACGGGAGGGGATGGCAGATACGCAGTATTTT. Protein sequence: CASSPREGMADTQYF.

V usage is TRBV12-3 or TRBV12-4 and J usage is TRBJ1-2, with D maybe TRBD1 (5 bases). CDR3 length: 14 residues. The V end was cut by 10 bases, the J end by 4 bases, with 19 bases between. The CDR3 nucleotides read TGTGCCACCTCTTTATCGGGGGGGACCTATGGCTACACCTTC. Translated: CATSLSGGTYGYTF.

Turning to this clonotype: A read error is possible here, since a much larger clone lies one base away. The genes are TRBV11-3 and TRBJ2-6, with 8 bases aligning to TRBD1. The CDR3 has 16 amino acids. Per germline, CDR1 SGHNT and CDR2 YENEEA. The DNA for the CDR3 is TGTGCCAGCAGCTTAACGACAGGGGCTGGGGCCAACGTCCTGAATTTC. Translated: CASSLTTGAGANVLNF.

This clonotype was seen many times. V is TRBV11-3 and J is TRBJ2-7; no reliable D call. CDR3 length: 15 amino acids. In germline, CDR1 is SGHNT, CDR2 YENEEA. Trimming stripped 1 base from V and 3 bases from J, with 13 bases between. The CDR3 DNA reads TGTGCCAGCAGCTTAGGCTCCAGTAAAAGCTACGAGCAGTACTTC. Translated: CASSLGSSKSYEQYF.

This clonotype was observed many times. The CDR3 nucleotides are TGTGCCAGCAGTTACGAGGGGACAGGTCGGGTTGAAAAACTGTTTTTT. It is translated as CASSYEGTGRVEKLFF. The genes are TRBV6-6 and TRBJ1-4; 8 bases agree with TRBD1. Germline V gene sequence: CDR1 MNHNY, CDR2 SVGAGI (reference sequence). The trim removed 2 bases at V and 7 bases at J, leaving 9 bases unmatched. The CDR3 is made up of 16 amino acids.

This rearrangement joins TRBV10-2 to TRBJ2-7, with D perhaps TRBD2 (6 bases). This CDR3 spans 15 amino acids. The V end was cut by 4 bases, the J end by 1 base, with 14 bases between. CDR1 is WSHSY, CDR2 SAAADI, per germline. CDR3 sequence reads: CASSGIGAGSYEQYV. Here the CDR3 DNA reads TGCGCCAGCAGTGGCATCGGAGCGGGTTCCTACGAGCAGTACGTC.

This clonotype has ten or more counts. The chain has TRBV11-3 and TRBJ2-2, with TRBD2 matching over 8 bases. Germline trimming cut 1 base from V and 7 bases from J; bases unmatched to any gene: 8. This CDR3 has 16 residues. Germline CDR1 and CDR2: SGHNT and YENEEA. The CDR3 DNA follows: TGTGCCAGCAGCTTAGGTTCCCTAGCGGGTGGCGGGGAGCTGTTTTTT. It encodes CASSLGSLAGGGELFF.

About this clonotype: The conserved closing phenylalanine or tryptophan is absent in this CDR3, likely reflecting a read error. The V and J genes are TRBV9 and TRBJ1-1; maybe TRBD1 (6 bases). Trimming left V 3 bases short and J 4 bases short, with 19 bases between. This CDR3 spans 16 amino acids. In germline, CDR1 is SGDLS, CDR2 YYNGEE. The CDR3 DNA sequence: TGTGCCAGCAGCGGGGGGGAAGGACAGATAACCACTGAAGCTTTCCTT. It translates to CASSGGEGQITTEAFL.

This clonotype turned up a few times. The DNA for the CDR3 is TGTGCCAGCTCACCAATCGGGACAAACTACGAGCAGTACTTC. It is translated as CASSPIGTNYEQYF. The V gene is TRBV18, the J gene TRBJ2-7; a possible D gene is TRBD1 (6 bases). Looked up from germline, CDR1 is KGHSH and CDR2 is LQKENI. This CDR3 region has 14 residues. V was pared by 2 bases and J by 3 bases, with 11 bases between.

The rearrangement joins TRBV5-6 to TRBJ1-1; D gene unclear. Germline V gene lookup returns CDR1 SGHDT and CDR2 YYEEEE. The CDR3 is made up of 15 amino acids. Between the trimmed V and J ends, which lost 0 bases and 2 bases, there was a span of 11 bases. CDR3 in amino acids: CASSLVPNINTEAFF. CDR3 DNA sequence: TGTGCCAGCAGCTTGGTTCCCAACATCAACACTGAAGCTTTCTTT. Variable domain in full (rest from reference TRBV5-6 and TRBJ1-1): DAGVTQSPTHLIKTRGQQVTLRCSPKSGHDTVSWYQQALGQGPQFIFQYYEEEERQRGNFPDRFSGHQFPNYSSELNVNALLLGDSALYLCASSLVPNINTEAFFGQGTRLTVV.

This clonotype appeared many times. The CDR3: CASSPGQHSGNTIYF. Here the CDR3 DNA reads TGTGCCAGCTCACCAGGACAGCACTCTGGAAACACCATATATTTT. The chain uses TRBV18 and TRBJ1-3, with D maybe TRBD1 (6 bases). The CDR3 extends over 15 amino acids. V was trimmed by 2 bases and J by 0 bases, leaving 8 bases between them. Germline V CDR1 and CDR2: KGHSH, LQKENI.

This clonotype occurred many times. The V call is TRBV18, the J call TRBJ2-6; 12 bases map to TRBD2. Germline loops: CDR1 KGHSH, CDR2 LQKENI. J was trimmed by 2 bases and V by 2 bases; bases with no gene match: 7. The CDR3 is made up of 19 amino acids. CDR3 DNA: TGTGCCAGCTCACCAAGGCCTAGCGGGAGGGCCACTGGGGCCAACGTCCTGACTTTC. It translates to CASSPRPSGRATGANVLTF.

Details on this clonotype: A much larger clone lies one base from this, so it may be a read error. CDR3 DNA sequence: TGTGCCGGCAGCCCGGGATCTAAGACGGAGACCCAGTACTTC. This gives the protein CAGSPGSKTETQYF. V gene TRBV11-3 combines with J gene TRBJ2-5, with D perhaps matching TRBD2 (5 bases). CDR1 is SGHNT, CDR2 YENEEA, per germline. The CDR3 has 14 amino acids.

The chain uses TRBV24-1 and TRBJ2-1; tentatively, D is TRBD2 (6 bases). The germline CDR1 and CDR2 sequences are KGHDR and SFDVKD. The CDR3 is made up of 14 amino acids. Trimming removed 6 bases at V and 4 bases at J, with 12 bases between. This CDR3 is CATSLGRGYNEQFF. The CDR3 DNA follows: TGTGCCACCAGTTTAGGACGGGGGTACAATGAGCAGTTCTTC.

This clonotype was counted at least ten times. The gene calls are TRBV20-1 and TRBJ2-5; possibly TRBD1 for D (5 bases). V lost 2 bases, J lost 3 bases, and 10 bases lay in between. Per germline, CDR1 DFQATT and CDR2 SNEGSKA (reference sequence). This CDR3 spans 13 amino acids. This CDR3 is CSARPDREETQYF. CDR3 nucleotides: TGCAGTGCTAGACCAGACAGAGAAGAGACCCAGTACTTC.

The sample holds many counts of this clonotype. V gene TRBV27 combines with J gene TRBJ2-3, with 10 positions matching TRBD1. This CDR3 is 17 amino acids long. With 2 bases clipped from V and 5 bases from J, the junction kept 10 bases outside the gene matches. Germline-derived CDR1 and CDR2 are MNHEY and SMNVEV (reference sequence). CDR3 loop: CASSLPSGQGQVDTQYF. Written as DNA, the CDR3 is TGTGCCAGCAGTTTACCCTCGGGACAGGGGCAGGTAGATACGCAGTATTTT.

This chain joins TRBV2 and TRBJ1-1; D is undetermined. V was clipped by 7 bases and J by 3 bases, with 15 bases between them. CDR1 is SNHLY, CDR2 FYNNEI, per germline. The CDR3 is 14 amino acids. As DNA, the CDR3 is TGTGCCAGCATTTGGGAGACTATGGACACTGAAGCTTTCTTT. Translating gives CASIWETMDTEAFF.

The chain carries TRBV20-1 and TRBJ1-6; 8 nucleotides match TRBD1. Per the germline V gene, CDR1 is DFQATT and CDR2 is SNEGSKA (reference sequence). The CDR3 extends over 15 amino acids. V lost 1 base to trimming and J lost 5 bases; unmatched junction nucleotides: 4. For the CDR3, the DNA is TGCAGTGCTAGAGGCCCGGGACAGGATAATTCACCCCTCCACTTT. Encoded protein: CSARGPGQDNSPLHF.

The V and J genes are TRBV9 and TRBJ2-1, with 8 bases lining up with TRBD2. This CDR3 comprises 16 residues. Germline assignment: CDR1 SGDLS and CDR2 YYNGEE. Trimming cost V 4 bases and J 0 bases; bases outside gene matches: 6. CDR3 coding DNA: TGTGCCAGCAGCCCCCGGGGGGGGGGCTCCTACAATGAGCAGTTCTTC. Amino acids: CASSPRGGGSYNEQFF. The whole variable domain, remainder taken from reference TRBV9 and TRBJ2-1, is DSGVTQTPKHLITATGQRVTLRCSPRSGDLSVYWYQQSLDQGLQFLIQYYNGEERAKGNILERFSAQQFPDLHSELNLSSLELGDSALYFCASSPRGGGSYNEQFFGPGTRLTVL.

This clonotype was counted ten times or more. The chain links TRBV20-1 to TRBJ1-3; D gene ambiguous. The germline V and J ends were trimmed by 4 bases and 4 bases, with 14 bases remaining between them. This CDR3 contains 14 residues. Germline lookup yields CDR1 DFQATT and CDR2 SNEGSKA (reference sequence). DNA for the CDR3: TGCAGTGCTAATCCAGCCACGGGAGGAAACACCATATATTTT. Translation: CSANPATGGNTIYF.

The J gene is TRBJ1-1, the V gene TRBV10-3; D is undetermined. The CDR3 is 13 residues long. Germline V lookup: CDR1 ENHRY, CDR2 SYGVKD. Between the trimmed V and J ends, which lost 9 bases and 7 bases, there was a span of 18 bases. In nucleotides, the CDR3 is TGTGCCATTAGGCAGGAGGCACACCATGAAGCTTTCTTT. As protein: CAIRQEAHHEAFF.

This clonotype was seen at least ten times. This may be a read error: a much more frequent sequence differs by one nucleotide. The V gene is TRBV12-3 or TRBV12-4, the J gene TRBJ2-1; 13 bases align to TRBD2. This CDR3 has 16 residues. V was clipped by 4 bases and J by 0 bases; unmatched bases: 0. The chain's CDR3 is CASSWTSGSSYNEQFF. DNA for the CDR3: TGTGCCAGCAGTTGGACTAGCGGGAGCTCCTACAATGAGCAGTTCTTC.

This clonotype has only a few counts. Possible read error: a much larger clone is one base away. The chain uses TRBV12-3 or TRBV12-4 and TRBJ1-1; 8 bases fit TRBD1. Unmatched junction bases numbered 4, after V lost 3 bases and J lost 4 bases. The CDR3 is 14 amino acids. Here the CDR3 DNA reads TGTGCCAGCAGTTTCGCGACAGGGGCCACTGAAGCTTTCTTT. This encodes CASSFATGATEAFF.

The J gene is TRBJ1-5, the V gene TRBV29-1; D might be TRBD1 (6 bases). This CDR3 region has 12 residues. Germline CDR1 and CDR2: SQVTM and ANQGSEA. Trimming stripped 1 base from V and 13 bases from J, with 14 bases between. CDR3 amino acids: CSVEVSRGFQHF. In DNA form, the CDR3 reads TGCAGCGTTGAAGTCTCCAGGGGATTTCAGCATTTT.

In its sample, this clonotype was seen many times. This chain connects TRBV19 to TRBJ2-2; D is possibly TRBD1 (6 bases). The V and J ends lost 4 bases and 2 bases respectively, with 20 bases between them. The germline CDR1 and CDR2 sequences are LNHDA and SQIVND (reference sequence). The CDR3 is made up of 18 amino acids. CDR3 coding DNA: TGTGCCAGTAGTAATCCCACCACCGGGACACCAAACACCGGGGAGCTGTTTTTT. This gives the protein CASSNPTTGTPNTGELFF. Combining the CDR3 with reference TRBV19 and TRBJ2-2 gives the whole variable domain DGGITQSPKYLFRKEGQNVTLSCEQNLNHDAMYWYRQDPGQGLRLIYYSQIVNDFQKGDIAEGYSVSREKKESFPLTVTSAQKNPTAFYLCASSNPTTGTPNTGELFFGEGSRLTVL.

This clonotype was counted ten times or more. This rearrangement joins TRBV12-3 or TRBV12-4 to TRBJ1-1, with unresolved D. Trimming pared 7 bases from V and 7 bases from J, leaving 13 bases between. This CDR3 has 12 residues. CDR3 in DNA: TGTGCCAGCACCCTCGAAGGTCTTGAAGCTTTCTTT. Translated, it gives CASTLEGLEAFF.

The rearrangement joins TRBV13 to TRBJ2-1, with D perhaps assigned TRBD1 or TRBD2 (8 bases each). Germline V lookup: CDR1 PRHDT, CDR2 FYEKMQ (reference sequence). This CDR3 is 17 amino acids long. The V and J ends lost 0 bases and 6 bases respectively, with 18 bases between them. DNA of the CDR3: TGTGCCAGCAGCTTAGGGGTGAGTAGCGGGACAGGCAATGAGCAGTTCTTC. This codes for CASSLGVSSGTGNEQFF.